The 21 T cell receptor beta chains below were found in one sample sequenced in a study of T cell responses to AZD1222 COVID-19 vaccine (dated by TCRdb to the early 2020s). Receptor amplification or capture employed the immunoSEQ multiplex PCR assay. The table was pulled from immuneACCESS by TCRdb, which kept in-frame rearrangements only. Such tables lose some clones; where checked, under half of the loss comes from unresolved V genes, and the rest has no known cause. This sample is represented by roughly 97,000 clones; roughly nine tenths of them were singletons. The ten largest clones capture over 3% of the sample. The sample's time point, from its label and the paper: about 28 days (+/-7) after the second vaccine dose. The treatment or condition label, as the study defines it: meningococcal conjugate vaccine given as trial control. The sample was peripheral blood, taken 28 days after the second dose of the MenACWY control vaccine. These receptors originate from an adult who received the MenACWY meningococcal vaccine as a control.

J is TRBJ2-1 and V is TRBV5-1; 7 bases align to TRBD2. This CDR3 spans 15 amino acids. V trimming: 5 bases; J trimming: 2 bases; junction bases outside the gene matches: 7. From germline, CDR1 is SGHRS and CDR2 YFSETQ. CDR3 coding DNA: TGCGCCAGCAGAAACCGGGGGGAACCCTACAATGAGCAGTTCTTC. This encodes CASRNRGEPYNEQFF.

The chain employs TRBV5-1 and TRBJ2-2; 7 bases align to TRBD1. In germline, CDR1 is SGHRS, CDR2 YFSETQ. J gave up 1 base and V 5 bases, and 2 bases lay outside the gene matches. The CDR3 contains 14 residues. CDR3 bases: TGCGCCAGCAGGAGGACAGGGAACACCGGGGAGCTGTTTTTT. This translates into CASRRTGNTGELFF.

CDR3 sequence (DNA): TGTGCCAGCAGCTTAGAGATGGGGAGGAGTCGTGGCTACACCTTC. It specifies CASSLEMGRSRGYTF. The chain combines TRBV7-6 with TRBJ1-2; no clear D gene. Per the germline V gene, CDR1 is SGHVS and CDR2 is FNYEAQ. This CDR3 spans 15 amino acids. V lost 1 base and J 7 bases, leaving 16 bases between the germline ends.

This chain uses TRBV27 with TRBJ1-1; no clear D. The V end was cut by 0 bases, the J end by 1 base, with 9 bases between. This CDR3 region has 15 residues. The germline gives CDR1 MNHEY, CDR2 SMNVEV (reference sequence). The CDR3 DNA reads as TGTGCCAGCAGTTTATCGCCCCGAGCGAACACTGAAGCTTTCTTT. Amino acid sequence: CASSLSPRANTEAFF.

The CDR3 DNA reads TGTGCCAGCAGCCATGCACCGGGTTGGGACAGCACTGAAGCTTTCTTT. Its protein product is CASSHAPGWDSTEAFF. The gene calls are TRBV14 and TRBJ1-1; TRBD1 matches at 7 bases. The CDR3 has 16 residues. Losses at the gene ends were 3 bases for V and 4 bases for J; bases not matched to a gene: 11. Looked up from germline, CDR1 is SGHDN and CDR2 is FVKESK.

The chain is built from TRBV2 and TRBJ2-2; no clear D. Germline CDR1 SNHLY, CDR2 FYNNEI. Trimming took 3 bases from V and 3 from J, leaving 11 bases between them. The CDR3 is made up of 15 amino acids. The CDR3 region is CASSELTTHTGELFF. The CDR3 DNA sequence: TGTGCCAGCAGTGAGCTCACAACCCACACCGGGGAGCTGTTTTTT.

This chain uses TRBV19 with TRBJ1-5, with D unclear. This CDR3 spans 14 amino acids. Trimming shortened V by 5 bases and J by 0 bases, and 8 bases separated the two germline ends. From germline, CDR1 is LNHDA and CDR2 SQIVND (reference sequence). Written as DNA, the CDR3 is TGTGCCAGTAGTGTGCGGGATAGCAATCAGCCCCAGCATTTT. Its translation: CASSVRDSNQPQHF.

This clone was seen more than once but under ten times. The J gene is TRBJ2-7, the V gene TRBV5-6, with 7 bases that match TRBD1. The V segment lost 2 bases and the J segment 1 base; nucleotides outside the gene matches: 9. This CDR3 has 16 residues. Per the germline V gene, CDR1 is SGHDT and CDR2 is YYEEEE. As DNA, the CDR3 is TGTGCCAGCAGCTTCTCCGAAGGGGGCGTGTCCTACGAGCAGTACTTC. Protein: CASSFSEGGVSYEQYF. Full variable domain (outside the CDR3, taken from reference TRBV5-6 and TRBJ2-7): DAGVTQSPTHLIKTRGQQVTLRCSPKSGHDTVSWYQQALGQGPQFIFQYYEEEERQRGNFPDRFSGHQFPNYSSELNVNALLLGDSALYLCASSFSEGGVSYEQYFGPGTRLTVT.

The chain joins TRBV6-5 to TRBJ1-4, with a possible D match to TRBD1 (6 bases). The CDR3 is 16 residues long. V shed 0 bases and J shed 3 bases, with 11 bases lying between them. The germline CDR1 and CDR2 sequences are MNHEY and SVGAGI. The chain's CDR3 is CASSYSLGAANEKLFF. In DNA, the CDR3 is TGTGCCAGCAGTTACTCTTTGGGGGCGGCTAATGAAAAACTGTTTTTT.

The chain is built from TRBV27 and TRBJ1-2; D remains unclear. The ends were cut back, 2 bases at V and 6 bases at J, with 13 bases in the middle. This CDR3 contains 14 residues. Germline CDR1 reads MNHEY; CDR2 reads SMNVEV (reference sequence). CDR3 sequence (DNA): TGTGCCAGCAGTTTAGCAGTAGGTTCTCATGGCTACACCTTC. It specifies CASSLAVGSHGYTF.

The chain uses TRBV15 and TRBJ2-4; 10 nucleotides line up with TRBD2. This CDR3 region has 20 residues. Germline CDR1 LNHNV, CDR2 YYDKDF (reference sequence). The ends lost 1 base at V and 2 bases at J; junction bases unmatched: 14. The CDR3 DNA reads as TGTGCCACCAGCAGAGGACCTAGCGGGGGTGAAGGACGCACCAAAAACATTCAGTACTTC. Amino acids: CATSRGPSGGEGRTKNIQYF. Full variable domain (rest looked up from reference TRBV15 and TRBJ2-4): DAMVIQNPRYQVTQFGKPVTLSCSQTLNHNVMYWYQQKSSQAPKLLFHYYDKDFNNEADTPDNFQSRRPNTSFCFLDIRSPGLGDTAMYLCATSRGPSGGEGRTKNIQYFGAGTRLSVL.

The chain joins TRBV29-1 to TRBJ1-2; D not certain. The germline gives CDR1 SQVTM, CDR2 ANQGSEA. Trimming took off 7 bases at V and 6 bases at J, with 18 bases between the two ends. The CDR3 runs to 13 residues. In DNA form, the CDR3 reads TGCAGCGCTCCGCAAGAAAACGGGGATGGCTACACCTTC. Residues: CSAPQENGDGYTF.

This clone was recorded once. This sequence joins TRBV7-9 and TRBJ2-5, with 7 nucleotides matching TRBD1. V was clipped by 7 bases and J by 2 bases; unmatched bases: 7. Germline CDR1 is SEHNR and CDR2 is FQNEAQ (reference sequence). This CDR3 is built from 14 residues. CDR3 sequence: CASNPRTGQETQYF. Here the CDR3 DNA reads TGTGCCAGCAACCCACGGACAGGTCAAGAGACCCAGTACTTC.

In its sample, this clone was seen once. The chain uses TRBV6-1 and TRBJ2-2; 7 positions agree with TRBD2. Germline V lookup: CDR1 MNHNS, CDR2 SASEGT. V dropped 3 bases and J dropped 2; count of bases not matched to a gene: 9. The CDR3 sequence is 17 residues long. CDR3 residues: CASSDPGGGANTGELFF. CDR3 coding DNA: TGTGCCAGCAGTGATCCAGGCGGGGGAGCCAACACCGGGGAGCTGTTTTTT.

V is TRBV27 and J is TRBJ2-7, with a weak D call TRBD1 (6 bases). The CDR3 sequence is 15 residues long. Deletions cut 0 bases from V and 7 bases from J, with 16 bases between. In germline, CDR1 is MNHEY, CDR2 SMNVEV (reference sequence). The CDR3 sequence is CASSLSQGPAGEQYF. The CDR3 nucleotides are TGTGCCAGCAGTTTATCACAGGGACCTGCTGGAGAGCAGTACTTC.

The V call is TRBV7-8, the J call TRBJ2-3; D gene unclear. Germline CDR1 and CDR2: SGHVS and FQNEAQ. V lost 1 base, J lost 1 base, and 15 bases lay in between. The CDR3 is 17 amino acids. The CDR3, as DNA: TGTGCCAGCAGCTTAGGGATGTTGAACTTCGGCACAGATACGCAGTATTTT. Its translation: CASSLGMLNFGTDTQYF.

The CDR3 loop reads CARSLVEDRGERVSQYF. DNA for the CDR3: TGTGCCAGAAGCTTGGTAGAGGACAGGGGGGAACGAGTAAGCCAGTACTTC. The rearrangement joins TRBV5-3 to TRBJ2-5; 10 bases agree with TRBD1. TRBV5-3 belongs to the ORF category, with a function that is uncertain. The CDR3 spans 17 residues. V shed 0 bases, J shed 10 bases, and the junction held 15 bases outside the gene matches.

This clone was observed a single time. The chain combines TRBV7-9 with TRBJ1-2; no definite D call. This CDR3 region has 14 residues. The V gene's germline CDR1 is SEHNR and CDR2 FQNEAQ (reference sequence). V was pared by 5 bases and J by 4 bases, with 14 bases between. CDR3 loop: CASSTRTGSYGYTF. CDR3 bases: TGTGCCAGCAGCACGAGGACGGGTAGCTATGGCTACACCTTC.

V gene TRBV9 combines with J gene TRBJ2-3; D remains unclear. Trimming stripped 2 bases from V and 2 bases from J, with 9 bases between. Germline V lookup: CDR1 SGDLS, CDR2 YYNGEE. This CDR3 is 14 amino acids long. The CDR3 spells CASSVGPSTDTQYF. Written as DNA, the CDR3 is TGTGCCAGCAGCGTCGGTCCCTCCACAGATACGCAGTATTTT.

The chain recombines TRBV7-2 with TRBJ2-7; 8 nucleotides match TRBD1. V dropped 4 bases and J dropped 0; count of bases not matched to a gene: 5. CDR1 is SGHTA, CDR2 FQGNSA, per germline. This CDR3 region has 15 residues. In DNA, the CDR3 is TGTGCCAGCAGCTGGGACAGGTCCGCCTCCTACGAGCAGTACTTC. Its protein is CASSWDRSASYEQYF. The variable domain in full, completed from reference TRBV7-2 and TRBJ2-7, reads GAGVSQSPSNKVTEKGKDVELRCDPISGHTALYWYRQSLGQGLEFLIYFQGNSAPDKSGLPSDRFSAERTGGSVSTLTIQRTQQEDSAVYLCASSWDRSASYEQYFGPGTRLTVT.

This chain links TRBV6-9 with TRBJ2-7, with unresolved D. The ends were cut back, 4 bases at V and 2 bases at J, with 9 bases in the middle. This CDR3 spans 13 amino acids. Germline V lookup: CDR1 MNHGY, CDR2 SVAAGI. CDR3 loop: CASSSSPTYEQYF. DNA for the CDR3: TGTGCCAGCAGTTCTTCCCCCACCTACGAGCAGTACTTC.